These 30 T cell receptor beta chains share one sample of origin, sequenced in a study of early T cells in non-severe SARS-CoV-2 infection. TCRdb called the 5' RACE reads again in MiXCR, with one record for every CDR3 protein. The sample shows over 60,000 distinct CDR3 sequences, about 11% of them seen only once. Specimen: whole blood, collected at baseline. Receptors were obtained from an adult who was a healthcare worker with PCR-confirmed SARS-CoV-2 infection or an uninfected control (not recorded which).

This clonotype was counted only a few times. J is TRBJ2-1 and V is TRBV6-4; possibly TRBD2 for D (5 bases). Germline V CDR1 and CDR2: MRHNA, SNTAGT. The CDR3 loop spans 13 amino acids. The V and J ends lost 6 bases and 0 bases respectively, with 6 bases between them. This chain's CDR3 is CASRGGSYNEQFF. Here the CDR3 DNA reads TGTGCCAGCAGAGGAGGCTCCTACAATGAGCAGTTCTTC.

This clonotype was seen only a few times. V and J are TRBV20-1 and TRBJ2-3; 11 bases agree with TRBD2. CDR1 and CDR2 from the germline V gene are DFQATT and SNEGSKA (reference sequence). The CDR3 is 16 residues long. V lost 0 bases to trimming and J lost 2 bases; unmatched junction nucleotides: 4. The CDR3 reads CSAREPSGGITDTQYF. The CDR3 DNA sequence: TGCAGTGCTAGAGAGCCTAGCGGGGGGATCACAGATACGCAGTATTTT.

This clonotype has at least ten counts. The gene calls are TRBV2 and TRBJ2-2; maybe TRBD2 (5 bases). The CDR3 has 11 residues. The germline gives CDR1 SNHLY, CDR2 FYNNEI. V was cut by 8 bases and J by 7 bases, with 8 bases left in between. The CDR3 sequence: CASGSGGELFF. DNA for the CDR3: TGTGCCAGCGGGAGTGGCGGGGAGCTGTTTTTT. Supplemented by reference TRBV2 and TRBJ2-2, the full variable domain reads EPEVTQTPSHQVTQMGQEVILRCVPISNHLYFYWYRQILGQKVEFLVSFYNNEISEKSEIFDDQFSVERPDGSNFTLKIRSTKLEDSAMYFCASGSGGELFFGEGSRLTVL.

This clonotype has only one observation. The rearrangement joins TRBV2 to TRBJ1-5; possible D gene TRBD1, 5 bases. The V end lost 4 bases, the J end lost 7 bases, and 11 bases lay between the germline ends. The CDR3 covers 13 residues. Germline assignment: CDR1 SNHLY and CDR2 FYNNEI. The CDR3 is CASSGGQGQPQHF. As DNA, the CDR3 is TGTGCCAGCAGTGGTGGGCAGGGCCAGCCCCAGCATTTT.

This clonotype was found many times. The gene calls are TRBV12-3 or TRBV12-4 and TRBJ1-5; no clear D. Trimming took 3 bases from V and 3 from J, leaving 6 bases between them. The CDR3 has 13 amino acids. This CDR3 is CASSLGDNQPQHF. The CDR3 DNA follows: TGTGCCAGCAGTTTGGGAGACAATCAGCCCCAGCATTTT.

A remark on this clonotype: An end of the junction does not agree with germline; a read error may underlie this. This chain joins TRBV7-2 and TRBJ2-7; 12 nucleotides align to TRBD2. The CDR3 has 14 amino acids. CDR1 and CDR2 from the germline V gene are SGHTA and FQGNSA. The CDR3 DNA is TGTGCCAGCAGCCTAGCGGGGGGGCCGTACGAGCAGTACTTC. This translates into CASSLAGGPYEQYF.

The V call is TRBV11-2, the J call TRBJ2-5; a weak D match, TRBD2 (5 bases). Per germline, CDR1 SGHAT and CDR2 FQNNGV. This CDR3 has 14 amino acids. V dropped 6 bases and J dropped 4 bases, with 15 bases sitting between them. CDR3 sequence (DNA): TGTGCCAGCAGTCGACTAAGTTCAGGAGAGACCCAGTACTTC. This translates into CASSRLSSGETQYF.

The V and J genes are TRBV11-2 and TRBJ2-1, with D possibly TRBD2 on 6 matching bases. The CDR3 covers 18 residues. Trimming took 1 base from V and 6 from J, leaving 22 bases between them. Germline values: CDR1 SGHAT, CDR2 FQNNGV. CDR3 residues: CASSLVGMAAGRRNEQFF. In DNA, the CDR3 is TGTGCCAGCAGCTTAGTAGGCATGGCGGCGGGGCGGCGCAATGAGCAGTTCTTC.

This chain uses TRBV7-9 with TRBJ2-7, with 7 bases that match TRBD1. The germline V gene has CDR1 SEHNR and CDR2 FQNEAQ (reference sequence). This CDR3 comprises 15 residues. Trimming at V came to 5 bases and at J to 6 bases, leaving 13 bases not matched to a gene. CDR3 sequence reads: CASSPRGRQGTEQYF. In DNA form, the CDR3 reads TGTGCCAGCAGCCCTAGGGGGAGACAGGGCACCGAGCAGTACTTC.

This clonotype was seen just once. V is TRBV6-2 or TRBV6-3 and J is TRBJ2-7; D remains unclear. Germline values: CDR1 MNHEY, CDR2 SVGEGT. The V gene lost 5 bases and the J gene lost 5 bases, with 19 bases spanning the gap. This CDR3 has 15 amino acids. The CDR3 bases are TGTGCCAGCAGTGCAGCCCATCAAAGGGCCCACGAGCAGTACTTC. Its translation: CASSAAHQRAHEQYF.

This clonotype showed up just a few times. J is TRBJ2-7 and V is TRBV9; TRBD1 matches at 9 bases. The ends lost 0 bases at V and 2 bases at J; junction bases unmatched: 9. Germline V gene sequence: CDR1 SGDLS, CDR2 YYNGEE. The CDR3 is 17 amino acids. The CDR3 DNA sequence: TGTGCCAGCAGCGTAGGTCCCCTGGGGACAGGGCCCTACGAGCAGTACTTC. It translates to CASSVGPLGTGPYEQYF.

The chain has TRBV27 and TRBJ2-7; D is ambiguous. Germline V CDR1 and CDR2: MNHEY, SMNVEV (reference sequence). The length of the CDR3 is 13 residues. V lost 2 bases to trimming and J lost 5 bases, with 10 bases between them. CDR3 nucleotide sequence: TGTGCCAGCAGTTTAGGGCCAAGGGACGAGCAGTACTTC. It codes for CASSLGPRDEQYF.

As regards this clonotype: At one boundary the junction diverges from the germline segment, which might be a read error. This chain connects TRBV10-3 to TRBJ2-2, with D perhaps TRBD1 (6 bases). Germline V gene sequence: CDR1 ENHRY, CDR2 SYGVKD. The CDR3 loop spans 16 amino acids. The CDR3 is CAISKSGTLATGELFF. For the CDR3, the DNA is TGTGCCATCAGTAAGTCCGGGACACTGGCCACCGGGGAGCTGTTTTTT.

The V call is TRBV30, the J call TRBJ1-1, with D possibly being TRBD1 (5 bases). CDR1 and CDR2 (germline): GTSNPN, SVGIG (reference sequence). This CDR3 has 13 amino acids. The ends were cut back, 1 base at V and 2 bases at J, with 8 bases in the middle. The CDR3 region is CAWSGQTNTEAFF. CDR3 nucleotides: TGTGCCTGGAGTGGACAGACTAACACTGAAGCTTTCTTT.

The chain employs TRBV6-1 and TRBJ1-1; 8 bases map to TRBD1. V lost 6 bases and J lost 0; bases outside the gene matches: 3. Germline V gene sequence: CDR1 MNHNS, CDR2 SASEGT. There are 14 residues in the CDR3. CDR3 protein: CASSLQGVNTEAFF. DNA for the CDR3: TGTGCCAGCAGCTTACAGGGGGTGAACACTGAAGCTTTCTTT.

The rearrangement joins TRBV20-1 to TRBJ2-5; D ambiguous. V shed 0 bases and J shed 2 bases, with 10 bases lying between them. Germline CDR1 DFQATT, CDR2 SNEGSKA (reference sequence). CDR3 size: 14 residues. The CDR3 protein is CSARETVTQETQYF. As DNA, the CDR3 is TGCAGTGCTAGAGAGACCGTAACTCAAGAGACCCAGTACTTC.

This clonotype was found many times. The V gene is TRBV28, the J gene TRBJ1-2; TRBD1 matches at 7 bases. Germline V gene sequence: CDR1 MDHEN, CDR2 SYDVKM. CDR3 size: 15 residues. V shed 6 bases, J shed 4 bases, and the junction held 11 bases outside the gene matches. CDR3 coding DNA: TGTGCCAGCAGGATAGGGGGCTCGGCTCGCTATGGCTACACCTTC. Translated, it gives CASRIGGSARYGYTF.

The chain joins TRBV20-1 to TRBJ1-2; unclear D gene. Trimming left V 7 bases short and J 0 bases short, with 21 bases between. The CDR3 runs to 16 residues. The germline V gene has CDR1 DFQATT and CDR2 SNEGSKA (reference sequence). The CDR3 sequence is CSVPIIRPPSNYGYTF. The CDR3 DNA reads TGCAGTGTCCCTATCATCCGGCCCCCTTCTAACTATGGCTACACCTTC.

The genes are TRBV6-1 and TRBJ2-1, with no clear D. Germline V lookup: CDR1 MNHNS, CDR2 SASEGT. V was shortened by 7 bases and J by 5 bases, with 18 bases between the two germline ends. CDR3 length: 15 amino acids. The CDR3 spells CASTPRIVMDNEQFF. The DNA of the CDR3 is TGTGCCAGCACCCCTAGGATTGTGATGGACAATGAGCAGTTCTTC.

In this sample, this clonotype turned up a few times. The V call is TRBV4-2, the J call TRBJ2-7, with D possibly matching TRBD1 (6 bases). The CDR3 is made up of 13 amino acids. Germline CDR1 LGHNA, CDR2 YNFKEQ. V shed 4 bases and J shed 3 bases, with 10 bases lying between them. As DNA, the CDR3 is TGTGCCAGCAGCCCCGGACAGATCTACGAGCAGTACTTC. Translated, it gives CASSPGQIYEQYF.

This chain links TRBV5-5 with TRBJ2-1, with 7 bases that match TRBD1. The V and J ends lost 6 bases and 1 base, in that order; junction bases with no gene match: 7. CDR3 length equals 15 residues. Germline V gene lookup returns CDR1 SGHKS and CDR2 YYEKEE (reference sequence). CDR3 in DNA: TGTGCCAGCATCGGGACAGAGGCTTCCTACAATGAGCAGTTCTTC. It specifies CASIGTEASYNEQFF.

Only a few counts were recorded for this clonotype. V usage is TRBV7-6 and J usage is TRBJ2-5, with D unclear. Trimming stripped 4 bases from V and 0 bases from J, with 3 bases between. The CDR3 runs 12 residues. Germline CDR1 is SGHVS and CDR2 is FNYEAQ. CDR3 in DNA: TGTGCCAGCAGCTCACACCAAGAGACCCAGTACTTC. The encoded protein is CASSSHQETQYF.

This clonotype was seen more than once but under ten times. The CDR3 region is CASTQRVTGELFF. Written as DNA, the CDR3 is TGTGCCAGCACCCAGCGGGTCACCGGGGAGCTGTTTTTT. The chain carries TRBV6-2 or TRBV6-3 and TRBJ2-2; possibly TRBD2 for D (6 bases). From germline, CDR1 is MNHEY and CDR2 SVGEGT. Trimming cost V 7 bases and J 4 bases, with 10 bases left between them. This CDR3 is built from 13 residues.

The chain employs TRBV3-1 and TRBJ1-6, with no clear D. Germline V lookup: CDR1 LGHDT, CDR2 YNNKEL (reference sequence). The CDR3 length is 12 residues. V was trimmed by 1 base and J by 9 bases, leaving 4 bases between them. The CDR3 loop reads CASSQAISPLHF. The CDR3 nucleotides are TGTGCCAGCAGCCAAGCAATTTCACCCCTCCACTTT.

The chain employs TRBV19 and TRBJ1-5; perhaps TRBD1 as D (6 bases). This CDR3 is 13 amino acids long. Germline CDR1 is LNHDA and CDR2 is SQIVND (reference sequence). Trimming left V 4 bases short and J 5 bases short, with 9 bases between. The CDR3 DNA follows: TGTGCCAGTAGTACCAGGGGTGATCAGCCCCAGCATTTT. This translates into CASSTRGDQPQHF.

The chain employs TRBV18 and TRBJ1-2; no clear D. V was trimmed by 2 bases and J by 1 base, leaving 11 bases between them. The germline CDR1 and CDR2 sequences are KGHSH and LQKENI. The CDR3 extends over 15 amino acids. Written as DNA, the CDR3 is TGTGCCAGCTCACCAATGGGCGTCAGTAACTATGGCTACACCTTC. This sequence encodes CASSPMGVSNYGYTF.

The chain carries TRBV13 and TRBJ1-2; D unclear. Trimming stripped 2 bases from V and 8 bases from J, with 12 bases between. Germline loops: CDR1 PRHDT, CDR2 FYEKMQ (reference sequence). The length of the CDR3 is 13 residues. CDR3 sequence reads: CASSLLTVGGYTF. CDR3 sequence (DNA): TGTGCCAGCAGCTTACTTACAGTCGGCGGCTACACCTTC.

This chain connects TRBV27 to TRBJ1-1; D call uncertain. Germline assignment: CDR1 MNHEY and CDR2 SMNVEV (reference sequence). CDR3 length: 15 residues. Trimming left V 7 bases short and J 0 bases short, with 15 bases between. CDR3 amino acids: CASKAAQTMNTEAFF. The DNA for the CDR3 is TGTGCCAGCAAAGCCGCGCAGACCATGAACACTGAAGCTTTCTTT.

This clonotype was picked up many times. The chain employs TRBV5-1 and TRBJ2-1; perhaps TRBD2 as D (6 bases). V lost 3 bases and J lost 9, with 16 bases in between. CDR1 and CDR2 from the germline V gene are SGHRS and YFSETQ. The CDR3 is 14 amino acids. This CDR3 is CASSSGSLATEQFF. As DNA, the CDR3 is TGCGCCAGCAGCTCGGGATCCCTAGCGACTGAGCAGTTCTTC.

This clonotype was picked up one time. The rearrangement joins TRBV12-3 or TRBV12-4 to TRBJ2-1; D uncertain. This CDR3 has 16 residues. V was cut by 6 bases and J by 1 base, with 16 bases left in between. The CDR3 is CASRRPPPGSYNEQFF. The CDR3 nucleotides read TGTGCCAGCAGGCGGCCGCCACCCGGATCCTACAATGAGCAGTTCTTC.